This T cell receptor (beta chain) was observed in a study of T-cell memory formation after mild COVID-19. Overall study findings and caveats: Some clones that responded were present in memory (sampled pre-infection), which suggests cross-reactive memory joined. Nothing confirmed that second-wave clones peaking on day 37 were specific for SARS-CoV-2. Contracting clones localized mainly to CM and EM when CD4+ and mainly to EMRA when CD8+. Clones shrinking between day 15 and 85 showed a balanced CD4/CD8 split, and those that grew later tilted toward CD4+.

A word on this clonotype: The antigen is undetermined.

The CDR3 length is 15 residues. After removal of 5 bases from V and 8 bases from J, the junction contained 9 bases not matched to a gene. Per germline, CDR1 MRHNA and CDR2 SNTAGT. Via MiXCR, TCRdb re-called the 5' RACE reads, giving one row per CDR3 protein. The data hold about 40,000 distinct CDR3 sequences, with approximately 10% observed a single time. Material for sequencing was PBMCs or a T cell subset sorted from them (not recorded which). The chain has TRBV6-4 and TRBJ2-1; TRBD2 aligns across 10 bases. This receptor was taken from a man aged 18-30 years who had mild COVID-19 (a few samples of this study predate the infection). Cell type and time point are not known. The CDR3 reads CASSPSGGSADEQFF. Here the CDR3 DNA reads TGTGCCAGCAGTCCTAGCGGGGGCAGCGCGGATGAGCAGTTCTTC.